This is a list of T cell receptor beta chains from one sample in a study of T cell repertoires in cytomegalovirus infection. TCRdb used MiXCR to reprocess the reads, holding one entry per CDR3 protein. Seen here are 830,000 or so distinct CDR3 sequences, 30% to 35% observed once, and the top ten hold around 12%. These TCRs' antigens remain unknown. The sample in question was cultured CD8+ T cells from PBMCs, obtained from culture after CMV antigen stimulation. Every receptor here comes from a human donor in good health (CMV status not recorded). Some clones in this sample may be carry-over from other donors' samples. Both conserved end residues are part of each CDR3. The order of the fields is D gene, J gene, V gene, clone size, CDR3 protein, CDR3 DNA. A D gene is named only where the DNA matches it firmly. Not all rows give a size; the values are once, few, many and, for expanded clones, a class.

>NA|TRBJ2-4|TRBV6-6|NA
CASSYSGDIAKNIQYF
TGTGCCAGCAGTTACTCTGGGGATATAGCCAAAAACATTCAGTACTTC
>TRBD1|TRBJ1-6|TRBV5-5|NA
CASTQGVGRDSIRPLHF
TGTGCCAGCACCCAAGGGGTTGGCAGGGACAGTATCCGTCCCCTCCACTTT
>TRBD1|TRBJ2-5|TRBV6-1|NA
CASSEQPGGGETQYF
TGTGCCAGCAGTGAACAGCCAGGGGGTGGAGAGACCCAGTACTTC
>NA|TRBJ2-1|TRBV20-1|NA
CSARVDHSYNEQFF
TGCAGTGCTAGAGTAGACCATTCCTACAATGAGCAGTTCTTC
>NA|TRBJ2-1|TRBV7-9|many
CASSSLQGTGANEQFF
TGTGCCAGCAGCTCCTTACAGGGTACCGGTGCGAATGAGCAGTTCTTC
>NA|TRBJ2-5|TRBV7-6|few
CASSALWETQYF
TGTGCCAGTTCGGCGCTGTGGGAGACCCAGTACTTC
>NA|TRBJ1-1|TRBV4-1|few
CASSQDQGGDTEAFF
TGCGCCAGCAGCCAAGACCAGGGAGGGGACACTGAAGCTTTCTTT
>TRBD1|TRBJ2-7|TRBV7-9|few
CASSWGQIYEQYF
TGTGCCAGCAGCTGGGGACAGATCTACGAGCAGTACTTC
>NA|TRBJ2-2|TRBV7-6|many
CASSSSGQTGELFF
TGTGCCAGCAGCTCCTCTGGGCAAACCGGGGAGCTGTTTTTT
>NA|TRBJ2-1|TRBV12-3/TRBV12-4|many
CASRREAYPYNEQFF
TGTGCCAGCAGAAGAGAGGCGTACCCTTACAATGAGCAGTTCTTC
>NA|TRBJ2-5|TRBV5-8|NA
CASSLDLRTQETQYF
TGTGCCAGCAGCTTGGATTTACGGACACAAGAGACCCAGTACTTC
>NA|TRBJ1-3|TRBV2|NA
CASRTFSAGGNTIYF
TGTGCCAGCAGGACCTTCTCGGCCGGTGGAAACACCATATATTTT
>NA|TRBJ1-1|TRBV19|NA
CASRAGEYTEAFF
TGTGCCAGTAGGGCAGGGGAGTACACTGAAGCTTTCTTT
>TRBD2|TRBJ2-1|TRBV4-1|NA
CASSQEASGNEQFF
TGCGCCAGCAGCCAAGAGGCTAGCGGTAATGAGCAGTTCTTC
>NA|TRBJ1-2|TRBV10-3|NA
CAISDPYIGAYGYTF
TGTGCCATCAGTGACCCCTACATCGGGGCGTATGGCTACACCTTC
>TRBD2|TRBJ2-1|TRBV12-3/TRBV12-4|NA
CASRTGGDNEQFF
TGTGCCAGCAGAACCGGGGGGGACAATGAGCAGTTCTTC
>TRBD1|TRBJ1-5|TRBV6-5|NA
CASSYTGQYNQPQHF
TGTGCCAGCAGTTACACGGGACAGTACAATCAGCCCCAGCATTTT
>NA|TRBJ2-5|TRBV6-5|NA
CASSSDSAWKETQYF
TGTGCCAGCAGTAGTGACAGCGCTTGGAAAGAGACCCAGTACTTC
>NA|TRBJ2-2|TRBV28|few
CASSTRGMNRGELFF
TGTGCCAGCTCGACCCGTGGGATGAATCGGGGGGAGCTGTTTTTT
>TRBD1|TRBJ1-2|TRBV6-6|few
CASSYSETGPSLNGYTF
TGTGCCAGCAGTTATTCCGAGACAGGGCCGTCATTAAATGGCTACACCTTC
>NA|TRBJ1-6|TRBV9|NA
CASSVATGGRPSESPLHF
TGTGCCAGCAGCGTAGCTACGGGGGGCAGGCCCTCTGAGTCACCCCTCCACTTT
>TRBD1|TRBJ1-4|TRBV7-2|NA
CASSIDRDEKLFF
TGTGCCAGCAGCATAGACAGGGATGAAAAACTGTTTTTT
>NA|TRBJ1-2|TRBV12-3/TRBV12-4|NA
CASSLSGGIGYTF
TGTGCCAGCAGTTTATCGGGTGGAATTGGCTACACCTTC
>TRBD1|TRBJ2-7|TRBV10-3|few
CAISEPWTGVEQYF
TGTGCCATCAGTGAGCCCTGGACAGGGGTCGAGCAGTACTTC
>TRBD1|TRBJ1-5|TRBV7-9|many
CASSSGTGGQPQHF
TGTGCCAGCAGCTCCGGGACAGGGGGCCAGCCCCAGCATTTT
>NA|TRBJ2-7|TRBV27|NA
CASHPTGTTYEQYF
TGTGCCAGCCACCCTACCGGGACAACCTACGAGCAGTACTTC